These 14 T cell receptor beta chains were sequenced from one sample in a study of T cell responses to AZD1222 COVID-19 vaccine. The protocol was immunoSEQ multiplex PCR, while the TCRdb copy is restricted to in-frame clones and leaves out a portion. The repertoire holds some 120,000 clones, with approximately 80% as singletons. The material was peripheral blood, obtained 28 days after the second AZD1222 dose. The receptor source for this set is an adult who received the AZD1222 COVID-19 vaccine.

The table lists this clone with a few counts. This chain links TRBV7-2 with TRBJ1-1; D is ambiguous. CDR3 length: 13 amino acids. V shed 0 bases and J shed 5 bases, with 7 bases lying between them. CDR1 SGHTA and CDR2 FQGNSA come from the germline V gene. The chain's CDR3 is CASSLAVKTEAFF. In nucleotides, the CDR3 is TGTGCCAGCAGCTTAGCGGTTAAGACTGAAGCTTTCTTT. The complete variable domain, with remaining parts taken from reference TRBV7-2 and TRBJ1-1, reads GAGVSQSPSNKVTEKGKDVELRCDPISGHTALYWYRQSLGQGLEFLIYFQGNSAPDKSGLPSDRFSAERTGGSVSTLTIQRTQQEDSAVYLCASSLAVKTEAFFGQGTRLTVV.

The J gene is TRBJ2-3, the V gene TRBV9; 10 nucleotides agree with TRBD2. This CDR3 region has 18 residues. The junction had 8 bases not matched to a gene; V was cut back by 0 bases and J by 1 base. Germline V gene sequence: CDR1 SGDLS, CDR2 YYNGEE. CDR3 sequence: CASSVVGSGGPGTDTQYF. The CDR3 bases are TGTGCCAGCAGCGTAGTGGGTAGCGGGGGGCCCGGCACAGATACGCAGTATTTT.

The sample holds a few counts of this clone. The chain employs TRBV7-9 and TRBJ1-5, with 7 nucleotides matching TRBD1. CDR3 length: 15 residues. Looked up from germline, CDR1 is SEHNR and CDR2 is FQNEAQ (reference sequence). The J segment lost 5 bases and the V segment lost 3 bases, leaving 7 bases of the junction unmatched. The chain's CDR3 is CASSFGQQGHQPQHF. The CDR3, as DNA: TGTGCCAGCAGCTTCGGTCAACAGGGGCATCAGCCCCAGCATTTT.

The genes are TRBV7-2 and TRBJ2-1; D might be TRBD2 (7 bases). Germline CDR1 SGHTA, CDR2 FQGNSA. The CDR3 runs to 15 residues. The ends were cut back, 0 bases at V and 8 bases at J, with 14 bases in the middle. CDR3 nucleotide sequence: TGTGCCAGCAGCTTAGCGCTGCGGGGGCGGGATGAGCAGTTCTTC. Translation: CASSLALRGRDEQFF. The entire variable domain, with the rest obtained from reference TRBV7-2 and TRBJ2-1, is as follows: GAGVSQSPSNKVTEKGKDVELRCDPISGHTALYWYRQSLGQGLEFLIYFQGNSAPDKSGLPSDRFSAERTGGSVSTLTIQRTQQEDSAVYLCASSLALRGRDEQFFGPGTRLTVL.

The V gene is TRBV6-2 or TRBV6-3, the J gene TRBJ1-3; TRBD1 might be the D (5 bases). This CDR3 comprises 13 residues. Germline V CDR1 and CDR2: MNHEY, SVGEGT. Deletions cut 1 base from V and 9 bases from J, with 10 bases between. In DNA, the CDR3 is TGTGCCAGCAGTTACTGGACAAGTGGCACCATATATTTT. Its translation: CASSYWTSGTIYF.

This clone turned up a few times. The V and J genes are TRBV5-4 and TRBJ2-7; 8 bases line up with TRBD1. The germline gives CDR1 SGHNT, CDR2 YYREEE (reference sequence). The V gene end was trimmed by 4 bases and the J gene end by 0 bases; junction bases not matched to a gene: 3. This CDR3 has 14 amino acids. As DNA, the CDR3 is TGTGCCAGCAGCGTGGACAGGGTCTCCTACGAGCAGTACTTC. Its translation: CASSVDRVSYEQYF. The whole variable domain, filled in from reference TRBV5-4 and TRBJ2-7, reads ETGVTQSPTHLIKTRGQQVTLRCSSQSGHNTVSWYQQALGQGPQFIFQYYREEENGRGNFPPRFSGLQFPNYSSELNVNALELDDSALYLCASSVDRVSYEQYFGPGTRLTVT.

This clone was seen a few times. This chain links TRBV4-1 with TRBJ1-1; D may be TRBD1 (6 bases). Deletions cut 4 bases from V and 0 bases from J, with 12 bases between. Germline values: CDR1 MGHRA, CDR2 YSYEKL. The CDR3 has 15 residues. CDR3 sequence: CASSPHRAMNTEAFF. The CDR3 DNA sequence: TGCGCCAGCAGCCCACACAGGGCAATGAACACTGAAGCTTTCTTT.

The chain couples TRBV7-2 to TRBJ2-7; D not certain. Between the trimmed V and J ends, which lost 7 bases and 3 bases, there was a span of 13 bases. Germline V gene sequence: CDR1 SGHTA, CDR2 FQGNSA. CDR3 length equals 13 residues. CDR3 nucleotide sequence: TGTGCCAGCACCTCGGGCAGCCACTACGAGCAGTACTTC. Translating gives CASTSGSHYEQYF.

The chain couples TRBV7-2 to TRBJ1-5, with no clear D. Deletions cut 1 base from V and 8 bases from J, with 12 bases between. The CDR3 totals 14 residues. In germline, CDR1 is SGHTA, CDR2 FQGNSA. The CDR3 loop reads CASSLDRLWEPQHF. The CDR3 coding sequence is TGTGCCAGCAGCTTAGACCGACTTTGGGAGCCCCAGCATTTT.

V and J are TRBV7-2 and TRBJ1-5, with 7 bases aligning to TRBD1. Trimming removed 6 bases from V and 4 bases from J; junction bases left unmatched: 3. Germline V gene lookup returns CDR1 SGHTA and CDR2 FQGNSA. This CDR3 has 13 amino acids. In DNA, the CDR3 is TGTGCCAGCAGGGGACAGACAAATCAGCCCCAGCATTTT. Protein sequence: CASRGQTNQPQHF. Variable domain in full (rest from reference TRBV7-2 and TRBJ1-5): GAGVSQSPSNKVTEKGKDVELRCDPISGHTALYWYRQSLGQGLEFLIYFQGNSAPDKSGLPSDRFSAERTGGSVSTLTIQRTQQEDSAVYLCASRGQTNQPQHFGDGTRLSIL.

The rearrangement uses TRBV27 and TRBJ2-7, with D perhaps given as TRBD1 or TRBD2 (7 bases each). The V and J ends lost 3 bases and 4 bases respectively, with 10 bases between them. Per the germline V gene, CDR1 is MNHEY and CDR2 is SMNVEV (reference sequence). This CDR3 contains 13 residues. The CDR3 protein is CASSFQGGYEQYF. The DNA for the CDR3 is TGTGCCAGCAGTTTTCAGGGGGGGTACGAGCAGTACTTC.

The chain carries TRBV6-5 and TRBJ1-6; weak D call: TRBD1 (5 bases). The V end lost 7 bases, the J end lost 3 bases, and 7 bases lay between the germline ends. The CDR3 length is 13 residues. CDR1 MNHEY and CDR2 SVGAGI come from the germline V gene. The CDR3 region has the DNA TGTGCCAGCACAGGGCTCTATAATTCACCCCTCCACTTT. Amino acids: CASTGLYNSPLHF.

The rearrangement joins TRBV3-1 (or the pseudogene TRBV3-2) to TRBJ1-6; D is uncertain. The germline V gene encodes CDR1 LGHDT and CDR2 YNNKEL (reference sequence). This CDR3 is 13 amino acids long. V lost 0 bases and J lost 9, with 6 bases in between. DNA for the CDR3: TGTGCCAGCAGCCAAGATCGGGGTTCACCCCTCCACTTT. Amino acids: CASSQDRGSPLHF.

The chain carries TRBV10-3 and TRBJ2-1; 11 bases align to TRBD2. Per germline, CDR1 ENHRY and CDR2 SYGVKD. V shed 9 bases, J shed 9 bases, and the junction held 4 bases outside the gene matches. This CDR3 has 12 residues. CDR3 amino acids: CAISGGAGEQFF. Written as DNA, the CDR3 is TGTGCCATTAGCGGGGGGGCCGGTGAGCAGTTCTTC.